Listed below are T cell receptor beta chains from one sample, sequenced in a study of cytomegalovirus exposure and HLA in healthy donors. The data were produced by immunoSEQ multiplex PCR, yet TCRdb's version contains in-frame clones alone and is incomplete. The sample carries around 140,000 clones, approximately 80% recorded once. Source material: PBMCs. The receptors derive from a female donor in good health and CMV-seronegative. Both conserved end residues are part of each CDR3.

j_gene	v_gene	CDR3aa
TRBJ2-1	TRBV7-8	CASAFGDIEQFF
TRBJ1-5	TRBV19	CASRRYASGNQPQHF
TRBJ1-5	TRBV5-8	CASSLPGKNQPQHF
TRBJ1-1	TRBV7-9	CASSHRGPEAFF
TRBJ1-2	TRBV28	CASSLPATGRNYGYTF
TRBJ2-7	TRBV30	CAWSASGSTEQYF
TRBJ2-2	TRBV10-2	CASSLPSRELFF
TRBJ2-6	TRBV18	CASSPETPGANVLTF
TRBJ1-6	TRBV30	CAWSVPSGGARSPLHF
TRBJ2-1	TRBV7-2	CASSSVGGVSYNEQFF
TRBJ1-2	TRBV4-1	CASSQADSGAGYTF
TRBJ1-4	TRBV25-1	CASSGGTGREKLFF
TRBJ1-2	TRBV19	CASSISVYGYTF
TRBJ1-2	TRBV10-3	CAIRATSTGGYGYTF
TRBJ1-2	TRBV5-4	CASSSPGQGALGYTF
TRBJ2-7	TRBV27	CASGFRGYEQYF
TRBJ1-2	TRBV7-8	CASSLVRVRGLRLYGYTF
TRBJ1-2	TRBV30	CAWSRLNRDSGYTF
TRBJ2-3	TRBV27	CASGLEGARTDTQYF
TRBJ2-2	TRBV6-5	CASKVPAGPGELFF
TRBJ1-3	TRBV30	CAWSFRGSGNTIYF
TRBJ1-5	TRBV29-1	CSVEEGAHQPQHF
TRBJ2-2	TRBV5-1	CASSVTDTGELFF
TRBJ2-1	TRBV30	CALLGANEQFF
TRBJ1-2	TRBV28	CASTSSTFGSYGYTF
TRBJ1-3	TRBV4-2	CASSQDGGGSGNTIYF
TRBJ2-3	TRBV4-3	CASSQGRLRDRGDDTQYF
TRBJ2-7	TRBV10-2	CASSERRGQGVYEQYF
TRBJ1-2	TRBV7-8	CASSSRQGFYGYTF
TRBJ2-3	TRBV7-9	CASSLVGHSTDTQYF
TRBJ1-2	TRBV13	CASSLRGMNYGYTF
TRBJ2-7	TRBV28	CASTPPGLAGRSSYEQYF
TRBJ2-1	TRBV15	CATRISGGWSYNEQFF
TRBJ2-7	TRBV4-3	CASSLRWGQSYEQYF
TRBJ1-3	TRBV30	CAWSVGSSGNTIYF
TRBJ2-5	TRBV7-6	CASSPLASGALGETQYF
TRBJ1-3	TRBV15	CATADRVTGNTIYF
TRBJ1-4	TRBV7-8	CASSLERQTRGEKLFF
TRBJ2-7	TRBV15	CATARLVGYEQYF
TRBJ2-7	TRBV10-3	CAIRLASGNEQYF
TRBJ1-5	TRBV7-8	CASSSLGQGSNQPQHF
TRBJ2-5	TRBV7-2	CASRLAGGLTSGLETQYF
TRBJ2-7	TRBV6-1	CAITGGFTYEQYF
TRBJ2-7	TRBV5-6	CASSPLTGSSYEQYF
TRBJ2-7	TRBV28	CASSFPGLGQGKYEQYF
TRBJ2-6	TRBV5-4	CASSLDQPGANVLTF
TRBJ2-5	TRBV5-4	CASSLGRETQYF
TRBJ2-7	TRBV28	CASSPSEGLGPGYEQYF
TRBJ2-7	TRBV14	CASREQGTYEQYF
TRBJ2-3	TRBV30	CAWSRGQGITDTQYF
TRBJ2-7	TRBV19	CASSISIIYEQYF
TRBJ2-5	TRBV7-7	CASSLAGRKETQYF
TRBJ1-1	TRBV6-5	CASRGPGNEAFF